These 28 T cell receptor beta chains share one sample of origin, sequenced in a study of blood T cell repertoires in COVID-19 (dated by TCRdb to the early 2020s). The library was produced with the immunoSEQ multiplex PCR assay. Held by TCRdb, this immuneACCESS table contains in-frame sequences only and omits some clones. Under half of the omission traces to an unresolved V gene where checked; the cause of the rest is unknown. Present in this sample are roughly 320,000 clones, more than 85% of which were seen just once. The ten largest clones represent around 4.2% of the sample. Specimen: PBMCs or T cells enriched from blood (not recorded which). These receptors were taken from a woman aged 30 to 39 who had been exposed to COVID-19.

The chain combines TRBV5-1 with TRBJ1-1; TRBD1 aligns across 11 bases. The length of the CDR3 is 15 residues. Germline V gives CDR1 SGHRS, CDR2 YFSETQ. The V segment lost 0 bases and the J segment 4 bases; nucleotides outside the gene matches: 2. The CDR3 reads CASSLVGQGGTEAFF. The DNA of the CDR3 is TGCGCCAGCAGCTTGGTGGGACAGGGGGGCACTGAAGCTTTCTTT.

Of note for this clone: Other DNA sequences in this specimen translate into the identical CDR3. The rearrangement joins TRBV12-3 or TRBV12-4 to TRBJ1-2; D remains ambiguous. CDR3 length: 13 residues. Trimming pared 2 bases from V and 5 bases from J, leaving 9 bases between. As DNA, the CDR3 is TGTGCCAGCAGTTTATCCGGGTCTTATGGCTACACCTTC. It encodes CASSLSGSYGYTF.

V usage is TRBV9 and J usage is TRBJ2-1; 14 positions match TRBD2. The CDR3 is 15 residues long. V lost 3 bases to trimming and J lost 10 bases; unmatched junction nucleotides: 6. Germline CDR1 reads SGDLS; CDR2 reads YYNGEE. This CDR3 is CASSAGLAGGEEQFF. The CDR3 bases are TGTGCCAGCAGCGCCGGACTAGCGGGGGGTGAGGAGCAGTTCTTC.

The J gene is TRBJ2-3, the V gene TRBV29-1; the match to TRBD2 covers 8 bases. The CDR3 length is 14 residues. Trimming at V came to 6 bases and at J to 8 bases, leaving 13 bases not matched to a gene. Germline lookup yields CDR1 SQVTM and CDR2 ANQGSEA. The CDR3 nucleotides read TGCAGCGTGTTGGGTGGCGGGGGGATTGTTACGCAGTATTTT. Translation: CSVLGGGGIVTQYF.

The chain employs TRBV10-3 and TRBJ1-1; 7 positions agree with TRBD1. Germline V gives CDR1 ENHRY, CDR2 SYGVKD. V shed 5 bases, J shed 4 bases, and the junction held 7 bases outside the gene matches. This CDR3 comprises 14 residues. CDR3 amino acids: CAISSTGQVTEAFF. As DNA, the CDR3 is TGTGCCATCAGTTCGACAGGGCAAGTCACTGAAGCTTTCTTT.

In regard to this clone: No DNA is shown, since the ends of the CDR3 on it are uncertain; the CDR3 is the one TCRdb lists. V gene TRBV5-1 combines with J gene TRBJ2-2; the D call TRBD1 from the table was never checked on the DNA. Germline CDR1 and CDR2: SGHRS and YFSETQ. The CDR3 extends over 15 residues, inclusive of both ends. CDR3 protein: CASSWDSILAGELFF.

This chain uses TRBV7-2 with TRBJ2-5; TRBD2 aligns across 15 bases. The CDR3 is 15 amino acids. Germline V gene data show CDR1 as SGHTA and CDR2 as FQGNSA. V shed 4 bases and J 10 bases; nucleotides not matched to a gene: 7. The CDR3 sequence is CASSSGTSGGYLQYF. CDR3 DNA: TGTGCCAGCAGCTCCGGGACTAGCGGGGGGTATCTCCAGTACTTC.

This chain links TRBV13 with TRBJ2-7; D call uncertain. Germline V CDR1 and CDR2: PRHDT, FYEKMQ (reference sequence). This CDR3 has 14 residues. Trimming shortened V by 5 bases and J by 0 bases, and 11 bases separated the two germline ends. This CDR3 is CASSPLAASYEQYF. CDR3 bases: TGTGCCAGCAGCCCCCTCGCGGCCTCCTACGAGCAGTACTTC.

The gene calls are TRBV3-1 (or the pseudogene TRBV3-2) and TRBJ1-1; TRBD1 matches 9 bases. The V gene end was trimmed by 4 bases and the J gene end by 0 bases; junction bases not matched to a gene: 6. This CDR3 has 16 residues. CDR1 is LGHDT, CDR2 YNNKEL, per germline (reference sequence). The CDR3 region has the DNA TGTGCCAGCAGCCTGTCCGGGACAGGGATGAACACTGAAGCTTTCTTT. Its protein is CASSLSGTGMNTEAFF.

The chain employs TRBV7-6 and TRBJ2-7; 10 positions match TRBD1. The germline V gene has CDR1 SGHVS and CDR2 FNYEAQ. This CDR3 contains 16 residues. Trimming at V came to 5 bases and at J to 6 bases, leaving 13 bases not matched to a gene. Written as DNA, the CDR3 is TGTGCCAGCAGCCTCGGGACAGGGGAAGGACCCAGCGAGCAGTACTTC. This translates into CASSLGTGEGPSEQYF.

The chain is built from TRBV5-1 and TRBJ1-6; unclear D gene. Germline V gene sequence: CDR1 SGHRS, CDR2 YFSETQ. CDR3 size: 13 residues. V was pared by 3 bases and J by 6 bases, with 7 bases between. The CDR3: CASSSRLNSPLHF. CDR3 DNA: TGCGCCAGCAGCTCCCGACTTAATTCACCCCTCCACTTT.

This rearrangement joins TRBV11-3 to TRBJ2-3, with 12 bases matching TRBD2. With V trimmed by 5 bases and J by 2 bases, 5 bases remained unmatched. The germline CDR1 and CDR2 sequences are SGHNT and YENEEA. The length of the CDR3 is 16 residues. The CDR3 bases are TGTGCCAGCAGCCTAGCGGGGGGGATGTCCACAGATACGCAGTATTTT. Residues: CASSLAGGMSTDTQYF. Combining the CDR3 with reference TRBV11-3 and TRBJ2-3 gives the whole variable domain EAGVVQSPRYKIIEKKQPVAFWCNPISGHNTLYWYLQNLGQGPELLIRYENEEAVDDSQLPKDRFSAERLKGVDSTLKIQPAELGDSAVYLCASSLAGGMSTDTQYFGPGTRLTVL.

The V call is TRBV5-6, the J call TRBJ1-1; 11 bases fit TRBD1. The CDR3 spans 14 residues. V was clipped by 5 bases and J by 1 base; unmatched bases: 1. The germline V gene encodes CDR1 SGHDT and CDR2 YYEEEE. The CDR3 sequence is CASRGTGGNTEAFF. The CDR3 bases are TGTGCCAGCAGAGGGACAGGGGGGAACACTGAAGCTTTCTTT.

The CDR3 region has the DNA TGTGCCAGCAGCTCCGGACAGGGGGCAAGTACTGTAAGCAATGAGCAGTTCTTC. Translation: CASSSGQGASTVSNEQFF. The J gene is TRBJ2-1, the V gene TRBV7-6, with 11 bases identical to TRBD1. Trimming removed 4 bases from V and 6 bases from J; junction bases left unmatched: 14. Germline CDR1 SGHVS, CDR2 FNYEAQ. The CDR3 has 18 residues.

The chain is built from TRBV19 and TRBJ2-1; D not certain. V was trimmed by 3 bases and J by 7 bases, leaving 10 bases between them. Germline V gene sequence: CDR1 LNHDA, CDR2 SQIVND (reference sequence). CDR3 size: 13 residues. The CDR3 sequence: CASSISQMNEQFF. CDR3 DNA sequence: TGTGCCAGTAGTATTTCCCAAATGAATGAGCAGTTCTTC.

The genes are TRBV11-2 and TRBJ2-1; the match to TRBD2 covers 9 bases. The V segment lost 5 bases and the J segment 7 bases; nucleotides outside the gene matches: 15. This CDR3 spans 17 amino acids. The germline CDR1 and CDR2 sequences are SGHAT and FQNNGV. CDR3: CASSHPIGRGGWNEQFF. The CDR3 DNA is TGTGCCAGCAGCCACCCGATTGGGCGGGGGGGCTGGAATGAGCAGTTCTTC.

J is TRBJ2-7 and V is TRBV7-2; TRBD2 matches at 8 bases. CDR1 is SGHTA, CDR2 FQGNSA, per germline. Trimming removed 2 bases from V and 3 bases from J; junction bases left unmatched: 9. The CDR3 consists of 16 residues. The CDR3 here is CASSLSSAGGYYEQYF. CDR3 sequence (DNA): TGTGCCAGCAGCTTAAGTTCGGCGGGGGGATACTACGAGCAGTACTTC.

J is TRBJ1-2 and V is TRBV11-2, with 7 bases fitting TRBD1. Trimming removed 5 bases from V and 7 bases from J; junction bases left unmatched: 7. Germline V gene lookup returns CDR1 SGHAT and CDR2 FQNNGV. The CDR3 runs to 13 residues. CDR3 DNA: TGTGCCAGCAGCCCAGAGGGACAGACTGGCTACACCTTC. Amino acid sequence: CASSPEGQTGYTF.

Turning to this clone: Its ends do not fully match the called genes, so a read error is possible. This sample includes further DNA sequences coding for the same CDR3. The CDR3 bases are TGTGCCAGCAGTTCACAGGGACCTAGCTCCTACGAACAGTACTTC. Translated, it gives CASSSQGPSSYEQYF. The J gene is TRBJ2-7, the V gene TRBV28; D is perhaps TRBD1 (6 bases). The CDR3 runs to 15 residues. The germline gives CDR1 MDHEN, CDR2 SYDVKM.

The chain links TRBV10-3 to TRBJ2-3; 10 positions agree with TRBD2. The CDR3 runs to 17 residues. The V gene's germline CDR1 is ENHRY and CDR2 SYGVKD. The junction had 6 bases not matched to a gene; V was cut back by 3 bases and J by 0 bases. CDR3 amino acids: CAISDTIAGGSTDTQYF. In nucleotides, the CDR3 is TGTGCCATCAGTGACACAATAGCGGGGGGAAGCACAGATACGCAGTATTTT.

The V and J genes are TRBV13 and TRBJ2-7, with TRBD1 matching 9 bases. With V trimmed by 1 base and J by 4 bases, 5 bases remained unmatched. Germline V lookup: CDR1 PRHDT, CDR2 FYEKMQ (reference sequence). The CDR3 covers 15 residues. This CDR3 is CASSLALGQGYEQYF. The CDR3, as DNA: TGTGCCAGCAGCTTAGCACTAGGACAGGGGTACGAGCAGTACTTC.

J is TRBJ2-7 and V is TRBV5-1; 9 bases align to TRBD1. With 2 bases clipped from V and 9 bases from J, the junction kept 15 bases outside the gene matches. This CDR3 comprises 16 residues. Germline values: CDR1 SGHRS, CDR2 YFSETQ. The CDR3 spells CASSLLSGQGESGQYF. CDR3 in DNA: TGCGCCAGCAGCTTACTTTCGGGACAGGGAGAATCAGGGCAGTACTTC.

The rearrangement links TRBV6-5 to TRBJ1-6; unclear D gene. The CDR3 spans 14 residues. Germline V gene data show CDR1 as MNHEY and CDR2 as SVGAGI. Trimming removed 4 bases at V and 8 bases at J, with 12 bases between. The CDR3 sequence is CASSSAGLDSPLHF. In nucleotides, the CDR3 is TGTGCCAGCAGTTCTGCAGGCCTCGATTCACCCCTCCACTTT.

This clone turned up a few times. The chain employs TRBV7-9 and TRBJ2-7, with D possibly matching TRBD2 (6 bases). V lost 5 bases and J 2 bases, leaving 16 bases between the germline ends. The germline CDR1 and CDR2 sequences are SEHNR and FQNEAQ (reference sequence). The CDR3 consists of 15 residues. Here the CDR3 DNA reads TGTGCCAGCAGCCGCCCGGCGGGGCAGGCCTACGAGCAGTACTTC. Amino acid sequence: CASSRPAGQAYEQYF.

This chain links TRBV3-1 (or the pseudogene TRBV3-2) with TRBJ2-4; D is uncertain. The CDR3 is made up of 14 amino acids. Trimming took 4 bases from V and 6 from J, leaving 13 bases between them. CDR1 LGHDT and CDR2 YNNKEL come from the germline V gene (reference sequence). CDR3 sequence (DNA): TGTGCCAGCAGCCGCGTGAGTCAAGCAAACATTCAGTACTTC. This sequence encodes CASSRVSQANIQYF.

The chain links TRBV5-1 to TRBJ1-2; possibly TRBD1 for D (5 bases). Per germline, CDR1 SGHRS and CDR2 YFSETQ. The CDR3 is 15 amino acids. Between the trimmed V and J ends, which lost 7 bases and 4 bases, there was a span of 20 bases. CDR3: CASGPGGNRAYGYTF. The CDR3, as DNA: TGCGCCAGCGGCCCCGGGGGGAATAGGGCCTATGGCTACACCTTC. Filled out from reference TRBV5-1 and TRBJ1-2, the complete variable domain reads KAGVTQTPRYLIKTRGQQVTLSCSPISGHRSVSWYQQTPGQGLQFLFEYFSETQRNKGNFPGRFSGRQFSNSRSEMNVSTLELGDSALYLCASGPGGNRAYGYTFGSGTRLTVV.

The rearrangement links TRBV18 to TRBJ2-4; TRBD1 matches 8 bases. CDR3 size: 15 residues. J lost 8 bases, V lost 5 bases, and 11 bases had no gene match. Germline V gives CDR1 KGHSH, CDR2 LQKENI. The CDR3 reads CASSTRDRRIDIQYF. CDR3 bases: TGTGCCAGCTCAACACGGGACAGGAGAATTGACATTCAGTACTTC.

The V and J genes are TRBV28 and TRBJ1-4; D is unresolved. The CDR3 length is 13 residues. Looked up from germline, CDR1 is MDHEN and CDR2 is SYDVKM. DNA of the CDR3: TGTGTCGTAGAGTTTGCAACTAATGAAAAACTGTTTTTT. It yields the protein CVVEFATNEKLFF.